Presented here are 21 T cell receptor beta chains from one specimen sequenced in a study of T-cell memory formation after mild COVID-19. TCRdb fed the 5' RACE reads into MiXCR, producing one record per CDR3 protein. The table includes 250,000 to 350,000 distinct CDR3 sequences, around 15% detected once. Sequencing used PBMCs or a T cell subset sorted from them (not recorded which). These receptors were taken from a man between 18 and 35 years old who had mild COVID-19 (a few samples of this study predate the infection). Cell type and time point are not known.

The rearrangement joins TRBV11-2 to TRBJ1-2, with TRBD1 identical over 9 bases. The germline gives CDR1 SGHAT, CDR2 FQNNGV. The CDR3 is 14 amino acids. Trimming cost V 1 base and J 6 bases; bases outside gene matches: 3. CDR3 region: CASSLVTGGDGYTF. Here the CDR3 DNA reads TGTGCCAGCAGCTTAGTCACAGGGGGCGATGGCTACACCTTC. Drawing the rest from reference TRBV11-2 and TRBJ1-2, the complete variable domain is EAGVAQSPRYKIIEKRQSVAFWCNPISGHATLYWYQQILGQGPKLLIQFQNNGVVDDSQLPKDRFSAERLKGVDSTLKIQPAKLEDSAVYLCASSLVTGGDGYTFGSGTRLTVV.

The V and J genes are TRBV5-1 and TRBJ1-2, with D possibly TRBD1 on 6 matching bases. The germline V and J ends were trimmed by 2 bases and 4 bases, with 9 bases remaining between them. The CDR3 runs to 13 residues. Germline V gives CDR1 SGHRS, CDR2 YFSETQ. The DNA of the CDR3 is TGCGCCAGCAGCTTACAGGACAGCTATGGCTACACCTTC. Translation: CASSLQDSYGYTF.

The chain joins TRBV5-6 to TRBJ1-1; possible D gene TRBD1, 5 bases. The CDR3 is 14 amino acids. From germline, CDR1 is SGHDT and CDR2 YYEEEE. V dropped 1 base and J dropped 3 bases, with 10 bases sitting between them. CDR3 nucleotide sequence: TGTGCCAGCAGCTTGTTTAGAGGGGACACTGAAGCTTTCTTT. Its protein product is CASSLFRGDTEAFF.

This clonotype came up a few times. The V gene is TRBV5-1, the J gene TRBJ2-1; tentatively, D is TRBD1 (6 bases). Germline V gives CDR1 SGHRS, CDR2 YFSETQ. This CDR3 contains 13 residues. Trimming removed 4 bases from V and 15 bases from J, with 20 bases in between. As DNA, the CDR3 is TGCGCCAGCAGCAGAGAGCAGGGGATCGGTAGGTTCTTC. This gives the protein CASSREQGIGRFF.

The chain recombines TRBV12-3 or TRBV12-4 with TRBJ2-7; D is perhaps TRBD1 (6 bases). Trimming cost V 5 bases and J 2 bases, with 16 bases left between them. This CDR3 has 15 amino acids. Here the CDR3 DNA reads TGTGCCAGCAGTGGACGTGGGGGACACACCTACGAGCAGTACTTC. Residues: CASSGRGGHTYEQYF.

The table lists this clonotype with a few counts. The chain links TRBV19 to TRBJ2-7; TRBD2 agrees at 11 bases. CDR1 and CDR2 (germline): LNHDA, SQIVND (reference sequence). With 4 bases clipped from V and 2 bases from J, the junction kept 7 bases outside the gene matches. There are 16 residues in the CDR3. This chain's CDR3 is CASSTRTSGPPYEQYF. In DNA, the CDR3 is TGTGCCAGTAGTACGCGGACTAGCGGGCCTCCCTACGAGCAGTACTTC.

The CDR3 DNA follows: TGCAGCGTCAAAGGGGTGCGGGGGGGCAGCACAGATACGCAGTATTTT. Its translation: CSVKGVRGGSTDTQYF. The rearrangement joins TRBV29-1 to TRBJ2-3; TRBD2 matches 9 bases. In germline, CDR1 is SQVTM, CDR2 ANQGSEA. The CDR3 is made up of 16 amino acids. V lost 6 bases and J lost 0; bases outside the gene matches: 10.

This clonotype has more than one count but fewer than ten. The rearrangement links TRBV19 to TRBJ2-2; 8 bases are shared with TRBD1. Germline CDR1 LNHDA, CDR2 SQIVND (reference sequence). Trimming removed 6 bases from V and 4 bases from J; junction bases left unmatched: 10. The CDR3 has 16 residues. The CDR3 loop reads CASSPRQGTGTGELFF. Here the CDR3 DNA reads TGTGCCAGTAGCCCGAGACAGGGGACTGGCACCGGGGAGCTGTTTTTT.

This clonotype showed up many times. The chain couples TRBV5-6 to TRBJ1-1; 7 bases agree with TRBD1. The length of the CDR3 is 17 residues. Germline lookup yields CDR1 SGHDT and CDR2 YYEEEE. V lost 4 bases, J lost 0 bases, and 12 bases stayed unmatched. The CDR3 DNA reads TGTGCCAGCAGCAGACCACCGACAGGGCGCATGAACACTGAAGCTTTCTTT. Protein sequence: CASSRPPTGRMNTEAFF. The full variable domain, its missing parts supplied by reference TRBV5-6 and TRBJ1-1, is DAGVTQSPTHLIKTRGQQVTLRCSPKSGHDTVSWYQQALGQGPQFIFQYYEEEERQRGNFPDRFSGHQFPNYSSELNVNALLLGDSALYLCASSRPPTGRMNTEAFFGQGTRLTVV.

This clonotype showed up just a few times. The chain recombines TRBV28 with TRBJ2-4; D possibly corresponds to TRBD1 (6 bases). V lost 6 bases and J lost 8, with 20 bases in between. CDR3 size: 15 residues. Germline V CDR1 and CDR2: MDHEN, SYDVKM. The CDR3 loop reads CASSLSVGQSHIQYF. CDR3 DNA: TGTGCCAGCAGCCTCTCCGTTGGACAGTCCCACATTCAGTACTTC.

The chain has TRBV3-1 and TRBJ1-1; 8 nucleotides agree with TRBD1. The CDR3 extends over 15 amino acids. Germline loops: CDR1 LGHDT, CDR2 YNNKEL (reference sequence). J was trimmed by 4 bases and V by 4 bases; bases with no gene match: 8. The CDR3 loop is CASSRQGTLGTEAFF. The DNA for the CDR3 is TGTGCCAGCAGCCGACAGGGGACGTTAGGCACTGAAGCTTTCTTT.

This clonotype has ten or more counts. The chain has TRBV28 and TRBJ1-5; weak D call: TRBD1 (5 bases). Trimming removed 3 bases at V and 4 bases at J, with 10 bases between. Germline-derived CDR1 and CDR2 are MDHEN and SYDVKM. CDR3 length equals 14 residues. The CDR3 coding sequence is TGTGCCAGCAGTTTTTTGGGGGGGAATCAGCCCCAGCATTTT. As protein: CASSFLGGNQPQHF.

This sequence joins TRBV5-1 and TRBJ2-3, with D possibly TRBD2 on 5 matching bases. V was shortened by 2 bases and J by 3 bases, with 10 bases between the two germline ends. CDR1 and CDR2 (germline): SGHRS, YFSETQ. This CDR3 is built from 14 residues. CDR3 in amino acids: CASSFDPGTDTQYF. The CDR3 DNA reads as TGCGCCAGCAGCTTCGATCCGGGGACAGATACGCAGTATTTT.

This clonotype was seen repeatedly, ten times or more. The gene calls are TRBV5-1 and TRBJ2-1, with D maybe TRBD2 (6 bases). The CDR3 is 12 amino acids. Trimming removed 3 bases at V and 8 bases at J, with 9 bases between. Germline assignment: CDR1 SGHRS and CDR2 YFSETQ. This chain's CDR3 is CASSYRLDEQFF. DNA for the CDR3: TGCGCCAGCAGCTATCGACTAGATGAGCAGTTCTTC. Looking up the rest from reference TRBV5-1 and TRBJ2-1 gives the full variable domain: KAGVTQTPRYLIKTRGQQVTLSCSPISGHRSVSWYQQTPGQGLQFLFEYFSETQRNKGNFPGRFSGRQFSNSRSEMNVSTLELGDSALYLCASSYRLDEQFFGPGTRLTVL.

A few counts support this clonotype. The J gene is TRBJ2-5, the V gene TRBV9, with TRBD1 matching 9 bases. Germline CDR1 is SGDLS and CDR2 is YYNGEE. V was pared by 3 bases and J by 4 bases, with 16 bases of the junction left unmatched. The CDR3 contains 18 residues. The CDR3 loop is CASSGQDRGPLLVETQYF. Written as DNA, the CDR3 is TGTGCCAGCAGCGGCCAGGACAGGGGACCATTGTTAGTAGAGACCCAGTACTTC.

Only a few counts were recorded for this clonotype. This chain uses TRBV7-3 with TRBJ2-2; either TRBD1 or TRBD2 may supply D (5 bases each). Germline-derived CDR1 and CDR2 are SGHTA and FQGTGA. V gave up 8 bases and J gave up 7 bases, with 11 bases separating them. The CDR3 is 12 residues long. DNA for the CDR3: TGTGCCAGCGGGGGAGCCGTCGGGGAGCTGTTTTTT. This codes for CASGGAVGELFF.

This clonotype was detected a few times. This chain connects TRBV11-2 to TRBJ2-2; TRBD1 aligns across 10 bases. There are 18 residues in the CDR3. Germline loops: CDR1 SGHAT, CDR2 FQNNGV. The J segment lost 7 bases and the V segment lost 4 bases, leaving 15 bases of the junction unmatched. CDR3 sequence: CASSSFPGDRGVGGELFF. The CDR3 DNA reads as TGTGCCAGCAGCTCATTCCCGGGGGACAGGGGCGTCGGCGGGGAGCTGTTTTTT.

This clonotype was seen only a few times. The chain carries TRBV20-1 and TRBJ2-1; D gene uncertain. V shed 4 bases and J shed 5 bases, with 0 bases lying between them. The germline gives CDR1 DFQATT, CDR2 SNEGSKA (reference sequence). CDR3 length equals 9 residues. The CDR3 sequence is CSANNEQFF. The DNA for the CDR3 is TGCAGTGCTAACAATGAGCAGTTCTTC.

The chain employs TRBV12-3 or TRBV12-4 and TRBJ2-1; 7 nucleotides match TRBD1. This CDR3 contains 11 residues. J gave up 13 bases and V 8 bases, and 8 bases lay outside the gene matches. The CDR3 sequence is CASGDSAIQFF. The CDR3 DNA reads TGTGCCAGCGGGGACAGTGCGATACAGTTCTTC.

The rearrangement uses TRBV2 and TRBJ2-6; D may be TRBD1 (5 bases). Germline loops: CDR1 SNHLY, CDR2 FYNNEI. The CDR3 length is 15 residues. The V end was cut by 3 bases, the J end by 4 bases, with 10 bases between. CDR3 amino acids: CASSEMGRGANVLTF. Here the CDR3 DNA reads TGTGCCAGCAGTGAGATGGGGCGAGGGGCCAACGTCCTGACTTTC.

The V call is TRBV11-2, the J call TRBJ1-5; 7 bases align to TRBD1. The trim removed 11 bases at V and 6 bases at J, leaving 13 bases unmatched. Per the germline V gene, CDR1 is SGHAT and CDR2 is FQNNGV. The CDR3 has 14 residues. The CDR3, as DNA: TGTGCCCCAACGGAGACAGGGTCGATTCAGCCCCAGCATTTT. The encoded protein is CAPTETGSIQPQHF.